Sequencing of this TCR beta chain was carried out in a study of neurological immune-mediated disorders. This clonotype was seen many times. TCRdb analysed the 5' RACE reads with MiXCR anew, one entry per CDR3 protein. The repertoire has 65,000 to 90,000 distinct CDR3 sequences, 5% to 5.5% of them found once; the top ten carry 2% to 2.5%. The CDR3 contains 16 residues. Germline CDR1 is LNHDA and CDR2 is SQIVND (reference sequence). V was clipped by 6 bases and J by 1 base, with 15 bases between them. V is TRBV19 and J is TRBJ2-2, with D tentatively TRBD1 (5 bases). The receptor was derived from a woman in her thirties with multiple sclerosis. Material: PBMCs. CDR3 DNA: TGTGCCAGTAGATCTTCCAGGGCGAGGAACACCGGGGAGCTGTTTTTT. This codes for CASRSSRARNTGELFF.